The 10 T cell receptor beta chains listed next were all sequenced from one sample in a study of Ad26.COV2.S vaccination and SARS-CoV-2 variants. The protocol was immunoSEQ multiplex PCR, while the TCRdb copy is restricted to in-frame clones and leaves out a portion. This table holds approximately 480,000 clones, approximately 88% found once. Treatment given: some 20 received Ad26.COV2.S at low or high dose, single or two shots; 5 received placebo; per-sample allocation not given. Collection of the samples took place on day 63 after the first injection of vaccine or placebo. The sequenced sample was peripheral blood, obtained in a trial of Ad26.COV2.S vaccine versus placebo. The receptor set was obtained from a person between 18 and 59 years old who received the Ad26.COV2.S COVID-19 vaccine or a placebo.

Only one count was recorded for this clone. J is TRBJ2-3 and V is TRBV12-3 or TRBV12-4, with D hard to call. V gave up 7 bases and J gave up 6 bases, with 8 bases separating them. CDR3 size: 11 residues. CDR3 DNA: TGTGCCAGCAATCTAGAGGATACGCAGTATTTT. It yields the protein CASNLEDTQYF.

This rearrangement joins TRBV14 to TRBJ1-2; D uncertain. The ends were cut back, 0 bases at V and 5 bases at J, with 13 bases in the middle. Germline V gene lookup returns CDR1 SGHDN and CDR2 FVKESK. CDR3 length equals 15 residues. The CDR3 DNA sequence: TGTGCCAGCAGCCAAGATCTCGGGTTCATTTATGGCTACACCTTC. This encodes CASSQDLGFIYGYTF.

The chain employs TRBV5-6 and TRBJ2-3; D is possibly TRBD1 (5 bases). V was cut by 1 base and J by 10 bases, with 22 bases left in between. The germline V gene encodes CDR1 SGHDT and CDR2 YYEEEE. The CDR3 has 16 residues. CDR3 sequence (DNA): TGTGCCAGCAGCTTGTATGACAGCGCTAGGTTGATGCCGCAGTATTTT. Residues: CASSLYDSARLMPQYF.

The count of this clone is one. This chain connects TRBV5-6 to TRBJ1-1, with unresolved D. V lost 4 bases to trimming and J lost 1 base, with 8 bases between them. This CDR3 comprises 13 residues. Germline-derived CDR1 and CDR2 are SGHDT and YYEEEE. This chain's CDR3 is CASSLRRNTEAFF. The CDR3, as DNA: TGTGCCAGCAGCCTGAGAAGGAACACTGAAGCTTTCTTT.

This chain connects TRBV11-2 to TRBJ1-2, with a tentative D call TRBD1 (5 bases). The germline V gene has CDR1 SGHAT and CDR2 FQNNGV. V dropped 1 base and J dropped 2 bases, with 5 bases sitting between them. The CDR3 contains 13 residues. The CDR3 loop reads CASSLGQNYGYTF. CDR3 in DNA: TGTGCCAGCAGCTTAGGACAGAACTATGGCTACACCTTC.

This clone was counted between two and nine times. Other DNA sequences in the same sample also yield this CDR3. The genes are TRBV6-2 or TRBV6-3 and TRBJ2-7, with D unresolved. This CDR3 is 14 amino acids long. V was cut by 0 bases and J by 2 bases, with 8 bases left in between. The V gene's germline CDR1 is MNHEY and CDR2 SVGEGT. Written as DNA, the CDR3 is TGTGCCAGCAGTTACTCGAGTTCGCCCTACGAGCAGTACTTC. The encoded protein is CASSYSSSPYEQYF.

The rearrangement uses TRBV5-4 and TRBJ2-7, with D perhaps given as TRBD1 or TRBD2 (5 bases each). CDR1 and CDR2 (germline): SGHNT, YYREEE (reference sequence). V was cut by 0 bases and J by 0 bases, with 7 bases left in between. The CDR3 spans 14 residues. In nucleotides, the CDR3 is TGTGCCAGCAGCTTGGAGGGACCCTCCTACGAGCAGTACTTC. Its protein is CASSLEGPSYEQYF.

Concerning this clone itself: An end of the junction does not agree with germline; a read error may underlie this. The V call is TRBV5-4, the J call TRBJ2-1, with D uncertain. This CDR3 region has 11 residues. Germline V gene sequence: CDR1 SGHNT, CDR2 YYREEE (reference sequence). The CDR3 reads CASSSNNEQFF. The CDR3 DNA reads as TGTGCCAGCAGCTCCAACAATGAGCAGTTCTTC.

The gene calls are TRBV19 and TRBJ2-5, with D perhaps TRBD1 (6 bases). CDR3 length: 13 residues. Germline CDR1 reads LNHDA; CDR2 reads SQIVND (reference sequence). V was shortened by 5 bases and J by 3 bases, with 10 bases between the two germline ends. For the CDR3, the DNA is TGTGCCAGTAGTTCACGGACAGAAGAGACCCAGTACTTC. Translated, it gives CASSSRTEETQYF.

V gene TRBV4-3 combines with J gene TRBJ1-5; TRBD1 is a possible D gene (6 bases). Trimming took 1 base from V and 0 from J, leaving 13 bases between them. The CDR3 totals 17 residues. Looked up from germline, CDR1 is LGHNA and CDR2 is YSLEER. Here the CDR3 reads CASSQGWGAPSNQPQHF. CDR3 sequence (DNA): TGCGCCAGCAGCCAAGGATGGGGGGCTCCTAGCAATCAGCCCCAGCATTTT.